Listed here are 3 T cell receptor beta chains from one sample, sequenced in a study of T cells after yellow fever vaccination. TCRdb independently ran MiXCR on the 5' RACE reads; one entry per CDR3 protein. The sample contains approximately 550,000 distinct CDR3 sequences, over 15% of which appear only once. Sequenced material: PBMCs, taken 15 days after the yellow fever booster vaccination. Source of these receptors: a young man who received the YFV17D yellow fever vaccine.

J is TRBJ2-2 and V is TRBV7-2; TRBD2 might be the D (5 bases). Between the trimmed V and J ends, which lost 5 bases and 7 bases, there was a span of 14 bases. This CDR3 contains 14 residues. Germline V lookup: CDR1 SGHTA, CDR2 FQGNSA. The CDR3 region is CASSSYGKLGELFF. The DNA for the CDR3 is TGTGCCAGCAGCAGTTACGGGAAACTCGGGGAGCTGTTTTTT.

The rearrangement uses TRBV25-1 and TRBJ2-1; the match to TRBD1 covers 10 bases. Germline-derived CDR1 and CDR2 are MGHDK and SYGVNS. This CDR3 contains 20 residues. V shed 4 bases and J 0 bases; nucleotides not matched to a gene: 15. The CDR3 DNA sequence: TGTGCCAGCAGTGGCGTCCCGGGACAGGGGTCTTTAATCTCCTACAATGAGCAGTTCTTC. It specifies CASSGVPGQGSLISYNEQFF.

This clonotype turned up a few times. The rearrangement links TRBV27 to TRBJ2-5; D is uncertain. This CDR3 has 13 amino acids. Trimming took off 6 bases at V and 0 bases at J, with 8 bases between the two ends. CDR1 is MNHEY, CDR2 SMNVEV, per germline (reference sequence). The CDR3 loop reads CASSWRYQETQYF. CDR3 DNA: TGTGCCAGCAGCTGGCGGTACCAAGAGACCCAGTACTTC.